This is a list of T cell receptor beta chains from one sample in a study of blood T cell repertoires in COVID-19. Using immunoSEQ multiplex PCR, the repertoire was profiled, and TCRdb retains in-frame clones only, with some absent. The repertoire consists of some 270,000 clones, with 85% occurring once and the leading ten covering over 7.5%. The sample was PBMCs or T cells enriched from blood (not recorded which). The source is a woman aged 45-60 years with acute COVID-19. CDR3s include the opening cysteine and the closing phenylalanine or tryptophan. D genes are given only for firm matches. Size values are once, few and many counts, or a class for expanded clones, and some rows have none.

j_call,clone_size,d_call,v_call,cdr3_aa,cdr3_nt
TRBJ1-3,-,-,TRBV5-1,CASSLVQGGGNTIYF,TGCGCCAGCAGCTTGGTGCAGGGCGGTGGAAACACCATATATTTT
TRBJ2-2,-,-,TRBV19,CASSITTGSLTTGELFF,TGTGCCAGTAGTATTACAACGGGATCCCTAACCACCGGGGAGCTGTTTTTT
TRBJ1-5,-,TRBD1,TRBV18,CASSPRQGGELNQPQHF,TGTGCCAGCTCACCGCGACAGGGGGGAGAACTCAATCAGCCCCAGCATTTT
TRBJ1-5,-,-,TRBV10-3,CAISQEGDQPQHF,TGTGCCATCAGTCAAGAGGGGGACCAGCCCCAGCATTTT
TRBJ2-3,-,-,TRBV5-1,CASSLFRATSTDTQYF,TGCGCCAGCAGCTTGTTCCGAGCCACTAGCACAGATACGCAGTATTTT
TRBJ2-2,-,TRBD2,TRBV13,CASSLGRLAGAFTGELFF,TGTGCCAGCAGCTTAGGCCGTCTAGCGGGGGCCTTCACCGGGGAGCTGTTTTTT
TRBJ2-2,-,-,TRBV11-3,CASSLVRDTGELFF,TGTGCCAGCAGCTTAGTACGGGACACCGGGGAGCTGTTTTTT
TRBJ1-6,-,-,TRBV6-5,CASTITTGYNSPLHF,TGTGCCAGCACCATCACGACTGGTTATAATTCACCCCTCCACTTT
TRBJ2-1,-,TRBD2,TRBV19,CASRPTSGDYNEQFF,TGTGCCAGTAGACCGACTAGCGGGGATTACAATGAGCAGTTCTTC
TRBJ1-2,-,-,TRBV10-3,CAISEKRKRDRSNYGYTF,TGTGCCATCAGTGAAAAGAGGAAAAGAGACAGATCTAACTATGGCTACACCTTC
TRBJ2-1,-,TRBD1,TRBV5-4,CASSSRDREHNEQFF,TGTGCCAGCAGCTCCCGGGACAGGGAACACAATGAGCAGTTCTTC
TRBJ2-5,-,TRBD1,TRBV7-2,CASSQQGAYQETQYF,TGTGCCAGCAGCCAACAGGGGGCATACCAAGAGACCCAGTACTTC
TRBJ2-7,-,TRBD1,TRBV5-1,CASSLSRGREQYF,TGCGCCAGCAGCTTGTCCAGGGGGCGCGAGCAGTACTTC
TRBJ2-5,-,TRBD1,TRBV2,CASSLRTGRMETQYF,TGTGCCAGCAGCTTAAGGACAGGGCGGATGGAGACCCAGTACTTC
TRBJ2-3,-,-,TRBV20-1,CSARAADTQYF,TGCAGTGCTAGGGCGGCAGATACGCAGTATTTT
TRBJ2-1,-,TRBD1,TRBV24-1,CATSDPGQGARNEQFF,TGTGCCACCAGTGACCCGGGACAGGGGGCGCGCAATGAGCAGTTCTTC
TRBJ2-1,-,-,TRBV7-2,CASSSTRQYNEQFF,TGTGCCAGCAGCTCAACCAGACAGTACAATGAGCAGTTCTTC
TRBJ2-3,-,-,TRBV6-2/TRBV6-3,CASSYSLTPTDTQYF,TGTGCCAGCAGTTACTCGCTAACCCCCACAGATACGCAGTATTTT
TRBJ2-1,-,TRBD1,TRBV3-1/TRBV3-2,CASSPWLAGGSYNEQFF,TGTGCCAGCAGCCCCTGGTTGGCAGGGGGAAGTTACAATGAGCAGTTCTTC
TRBJ2-3,-,TRBD1,TRBV11-2,CASSTRTGSDTQYF,TGTGCCAGCAGCACTCGGACAGGGTCAGATACGCAGTATTTT
TRBJ1-6,-,-,TRBV6-5,CASRIGLYPNSPLHF,TGTGCCAGCAGAATCGGACTGTATCCAAATTCACCCCTCCACTTT
TRBJ2-2,-,-,TRBV14,CASSSEEAGELFF,TGTGCCAGCAGCTCGGAGGAGGCCGGGGAGCTGTTTTTT
TRBJ2-7,-,-,TRBV6-5,CASTVDEVGEQYF,TGTGCCAGCACTGTCGATGAGGTCGGCGAGCAGTACTTC
TRBJ1-1,-,-,TRBV19,CASKRGQLNTEAFF,TGTGCCAGTAAGAGAGGGCAGCTGAACACTGAAGCTTTCTTT
TRBJ2-7,-,-,TRBV9,CASSVASETYEQYF,TGTGCCAGCAGCGTAGCGTCAGAAACCTACGAGCAGTACTTC
TRBJ1-1,-,-,TRBV10-3,CAIRADSSNTEAFF,TGTGCCATCAGAGCGGACAGTTCGAACACTGAAGCTTTCTTT
TRBJ2-5,few,TRBD2,TRBV7-2,CASSLYPALAGGLKETQYF,TGTGCCAGCAGCTTATATCCGGCTCTAGCGGGGGGCCTCAAAGAGACCCAGTACTTC
TRBJ1-1,few,TRBD1,TRBV4-2,CASSQDLTGMTEAFF,TGTGCCAGCAGCCAAGACCTGACAGGGATGACTGAAGCTTTCTTT
TRBJ1-2,-,TRBD1,TRBV20-1,CSAHRGNGYTF,TGCAGTGCTCACAGGGGGAATGGCTACACCTTC
TRBJ2-7,-,TRBD1,TRBV6-2/TRBV6-3,CASSPPDRASYEQYF,TGTGCCAGCAGTCCCCCGGACAGGGCCTCCTACGAGCAGTACTTC
TRBJ2-3,-,TRBD2,TRBV7-2,CASSFLAGGLDTQYF,TGTGCCAGCAGCTTTCTAGCGGGGGGGCTAGATACGCAGTATTTT
TRBJ2-5,-,-,TRBV7-6,CASTGHPGETQYF,TGTGCCAGCACCGGACATCCCGGGGAGACCCAGTACTTC
TRBJ1-2,-,TRBD1,TRBV3-1/TRBV3-2,CASSQIGQGADGYTF,TGTGCCAGCAGCCAAATTGGACAGGGGGCGGACGGCTACACCTTC
TRBJ2-3,-,-,TRBV4-3,CASSQGGGGLTDTQYF,TGCGCCAGCAGCCAAGGGGGCGGGGGCCTCACAGATACGCAGTATTTT
TRBJ1-5,-,-,TRBV5-8,CASSFGRRETQHF,TGTGCCAGCAGCTTCGGGCGAAGGGAGACCCAGCATTTT
TRBJ1-1,-,TRBD1,TRBV5-1,CASSLGTGGEYTEAFF,TGCGCCAGCAGCCTCGGGACAGGGGGCGAGTACACTGAAGCTTTCTTT
TRBJ1-1,-,-,TRBV30,CAWSGFTLPDLSNPVEAFF,TGTGCCTGGAGTGGGTTCACACTCCCTGACTTGTCGAACCCGGTAGAAGCTTTCTTT
TRBJ1-6,-,TRBD1,TRBV6-5,CASSYSGTGRSPLHF,TGTGCCAGCAGTTACTCGGGGACAGGGAGGTCACCCCTCCACTTT
TRBJ2-2,-,-,TRBV6-5,CASAWGVSTGELFF,TGTGCCAGTGCCTGGGGAGTAAGCACCGGGGAGCTGTTTTTT
TRBJ1-2,-,-,TRBV6-5,CASSSRPYGYTF,TGTGCCAGCAGTTCGCGGCCCTATGGCTACACCTTC
TRBJ1-2,-,TRBD1,TRBV10-3,CAISDATGKSIVNYGYTF,TGTGCCATCAGTGACGCGACAGGGAAGAGCATAGTTAACTATGGCTACACCTTC